This T cell receptor (beta chain) was profiled in a study of control samples from healthy donors and cancer patients. Using immunoSEQ multiplex PCR, the repertoire was profiled, and TCRdb retains in-frame clones only, with some absent. This sample yields about 150,000 clones, of which about 94% are seen a single time; approximately 6.1% belongs to the top ten. This clone was seen just once. The CDR3 length is 17 residues. This clonotype was obtained from a man aged 40-50 years in good health. The genes are TRBV21-1 and TRBJ1-1; the table's D call, TRBD1, has no DNA check behind it. TRBV21-1 is noted as a pseudogene. The specimen was blood. CDR3 DNA sequence: TGTGCCAGCAGCAAAGGTCCAGGGGGAAGCGCGAACACTGAAGCTTTCTTT. Its protein is CASSKGPGGSANTEAFF.